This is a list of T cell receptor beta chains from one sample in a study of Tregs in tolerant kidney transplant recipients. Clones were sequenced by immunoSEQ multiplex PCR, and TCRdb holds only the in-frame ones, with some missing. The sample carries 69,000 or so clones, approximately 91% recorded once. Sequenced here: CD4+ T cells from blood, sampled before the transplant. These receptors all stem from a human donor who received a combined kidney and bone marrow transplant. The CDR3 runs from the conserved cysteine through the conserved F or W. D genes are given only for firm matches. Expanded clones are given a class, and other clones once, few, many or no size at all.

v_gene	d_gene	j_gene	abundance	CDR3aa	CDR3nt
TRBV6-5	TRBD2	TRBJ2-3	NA	CASSYSGTSGTDTQYF	TGTGCCAGCAGTTACTCAGGGACTAGCGGGACAGATACGCAGTATTTT
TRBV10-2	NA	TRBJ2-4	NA	CASSESLIGGKNIQYF	TGCGCCAGCAGTGAGTCTCTTATCGGGGGTAAAAACATTCAGTACTTC
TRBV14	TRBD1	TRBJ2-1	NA	CASSQRTGLGEQFF	TGTGCCAGCAGCCAGAGGACAGGGCTCGGTGAGCAGTTCTTC
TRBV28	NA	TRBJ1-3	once	CASSRTEGNTIYF	TGTGCCAGCAGTAGGACAGAAGGAAACACCATATATTTT
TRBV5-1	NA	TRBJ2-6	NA	CASSSPGRQSSGANVLTF	TGCGCCAGCAGCTCGCCCGGCAGACAAAGCTCTGGGGCCAACGTCCTGACTTTC
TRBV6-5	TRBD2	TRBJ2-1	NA	CATQEAGAVYNEQFF	TGTGCCACCCAGGAGGCGGGAGCGGTCTACAATGAGCAGTTCTTC
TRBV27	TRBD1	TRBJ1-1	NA	CASGTGLGTEAFF	TGTGCCAGCGGGACAGGGTTGGGGACTGAAGCTTTCTTT
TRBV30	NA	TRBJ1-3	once	CAWRASPRNTIYF	TGTGCCTGGAGAGCATCCCCTAGAAACACCATATATTTT
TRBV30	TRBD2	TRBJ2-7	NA	CAWSVPPPSGRRYEQYF	TGTGCCTGGAGTGTACCCCCCCCTAGCGGGAGGAGGTACGAGCAGTACTTC
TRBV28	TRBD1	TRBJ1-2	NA	CASRIQGAGYTF	TGTGCCAGCAGAATTCAGGGGGCTGGCTACACCTTC
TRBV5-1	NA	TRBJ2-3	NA	CASSLQPTSSTDTQYF	TGCGCCAGCAGCCTGCAACCAACATCTAGCACAGATACGCAGTATTTT
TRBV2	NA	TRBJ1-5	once	CASSGAGEGQPQHF	TGTGCCAGCAGTGGGGCAGGGGAAGGACAGCCCCAGCATTTT
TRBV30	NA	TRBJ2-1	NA	CAWTYGGDNEQFF	TGTGCCTGGACTTACGGCGGCGACAATGAGCAGTTCTTC
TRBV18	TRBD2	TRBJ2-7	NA	CASSPPGLAGGHEQYF	TGTGCCAGCTCACCTCCGGGACTAGCGGGAGGGCACGAGCAGTACTTC
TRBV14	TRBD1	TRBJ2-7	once	CASSHPGQGSEQYF	TGTGCCAGCAGCCATCCCGGACAGGGGTCCGAGCAGTACTTC
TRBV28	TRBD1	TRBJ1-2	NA	CAIDIQGAHYGYTF	TGTGCCATCGATATCCAGGGGGCGCACTATGGCTACACCTTC
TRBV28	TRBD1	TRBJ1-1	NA	CASTTQGQGLTEAFF	TGTGCCAGCACAACTCAGGGACAGGGGCTCACTGAAGCTTTCTTT
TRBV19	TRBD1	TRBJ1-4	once	CASSARTGDNEKLFF	TGTGCCAGTAGTGCCCGGACAGGGGATAATGAAAAACTGTTTTTT
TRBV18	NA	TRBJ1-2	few	CASSSNRDMANYGYTF	TGTGCCAGCTCATCAAACCGGGACATGGCTAACTATGGCTACACCTTC
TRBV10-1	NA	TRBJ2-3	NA	CASSRTDTDTQYF	TGCGCCAGCAGTAGGACAGACACAGATACGCAGTATTTT
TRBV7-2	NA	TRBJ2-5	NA	CASSTDSIRTQYF	TGTGCCAGCAGCACCGACTCGATCCGGACCCAGTACTTC
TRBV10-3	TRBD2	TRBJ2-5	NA	CAISVAGVMETQYF	TGTGCCATCAGTGTTGCGGGAGTTATGGAGACCCAGTACTTC
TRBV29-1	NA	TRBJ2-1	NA	CSARMSSYNEQFF	TGCAGCGCCAGGATGAGCTCCTACAATGAGCAGTTCTTC
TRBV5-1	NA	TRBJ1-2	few	CASSLASSGYTF	TGCGCCAGCAGCTTGGCCTCCAGTGGCTACACCTTC
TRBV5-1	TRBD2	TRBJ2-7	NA	CASSLTLAGALYEQYF	TGCGCCAGCAGCTTGACCCTAGCGGGAGCTTTGTACGAGCAGTACTTC
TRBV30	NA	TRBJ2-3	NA	CAWSVGDTQYF	TGTGCCTGGAGTGTCGGTGATACGCAGTATTTT
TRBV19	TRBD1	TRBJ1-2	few	CASSPGQGYGYTF	TGTGCCAGTAGTCCGGGACAGGGTTATGGCTACACCTTC
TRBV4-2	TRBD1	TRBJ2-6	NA	CASSQETGDGANVLTF	TGTGCCAGCAGCCAAGAGACAGGGGATGGGGCCAACGTCCTGACTTTC
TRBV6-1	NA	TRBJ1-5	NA	CASSAHLNQPQHF	TGTGCCAGCAGTGCACACCTCAATCAGCCCCAGCATTTT
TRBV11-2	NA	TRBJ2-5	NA	CASSPPGLHETQYF	TGTGCCAGCAGCCCACCAGGGCTCCATGAGACCCAGTACTTC
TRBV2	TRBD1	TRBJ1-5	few	CASSGPGGAVQPQHF	TGTGCCAGCAGTGGGCCAGGGGGCGCGGTTCAGCCCCAGCATTTT
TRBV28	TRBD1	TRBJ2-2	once	CASSSGQGALNTGELFF	TGTGCCAGCAGCTCGGGACAGGGGGCCTTAAACACCGGGGAGCTGTTTTTT
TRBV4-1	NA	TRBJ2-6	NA	CASSQSGAGANVLTF	TGCGCCAGCAGCCAGTCAGGTGCTGGGGCCAACGTCCTGACTTTC
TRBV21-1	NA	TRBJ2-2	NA	CAIHWTGVDTGELFF	TGTGCCATCCACTGGACAGGGGTTGACACCGGGGAGCTGTTTTTT
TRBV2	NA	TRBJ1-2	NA	CASSGQMYGYTF	TGTGCCAGCAGTGGACAGATGTATGGCTACACCTTC
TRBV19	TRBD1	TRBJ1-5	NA	CASRGQGGNQPQHF	TGTGCCAGTAGGGGACAGGGTGGTAATCAGCCCCAGCATTTT
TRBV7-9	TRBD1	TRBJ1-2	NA	CASSLALGQGASGYTF	TGTGCCAGCAGCTTAGCGTTGGGACAGGGAGCGAGTGGCTACACCTTC
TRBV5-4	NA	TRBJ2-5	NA	CASSWGRETQYF	TGTGCCAGCAGCTGGGGCAGGGAGACCCAGTACTTC
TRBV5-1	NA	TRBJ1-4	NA	CASSFQGGGTNEKLFF	TGCGCCAGCAGCTTTCAGGGTGGTGGAACTAATGAAAAACTGTTTTTT
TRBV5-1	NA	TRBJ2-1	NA	CASSFSGNEQFF	TGCGCCAGCAGCTTTAGCGGCAATGAGCAGTTCTTC
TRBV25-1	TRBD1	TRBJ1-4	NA	CASRPGGPEKLFF	TGTGCCAGCCGACCAGGGGGCCCTGAAAAACTGTTTTTT
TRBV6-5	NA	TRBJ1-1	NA	CASSNNEWNTEAFF	TGTGCCAGCAGTAACAATGAATGGAACACTGAAGCTTTCTTT
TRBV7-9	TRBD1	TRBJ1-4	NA	CASSLPQGTNEKLFF	TGTGCCAGCAGCTTACCACAGGGGACTAATGAAAAACTGTTTTTT
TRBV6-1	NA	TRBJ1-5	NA	CASSDTQASNQPQHF	TGTGCCAGCAGTGATACCCAGGCCTCCAATCAGCCCCAGCATTTT
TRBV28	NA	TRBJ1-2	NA	CASTWDSLSHGYTF	TGTGCCAGCACCTGGGACTCACTCTCCCATGGCTACACCTTC
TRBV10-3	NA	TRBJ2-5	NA	CATAGTSEETQYF	TGTGCCACAGCGGGGACATCAGAAGAGACCCAGTACTTC
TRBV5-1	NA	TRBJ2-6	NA	CASSWGPSGANVLTF	TGCGCCAGCAGCTGGGGGCCATCTGGGGCCAACGTCCTGACTTTC